These 23 T cell receptor beta chains share one sample of origin, sequenced in a study of chemoradiotherapy in HPV16-positive cancers (dated 2022 in TCRdb). To prepare the library, the immunoSEQ multiplex PCR assay was applied. TCRdb retrieved this table from immuneACCESS and kept in-frame rearrangements only. Not all clones are present; in checked studies, unresolved V genes account for under half, and no reason is known for the remainder. This sample lists fewer than 3,000 clones; less than 80% were detected once. Roughly a tenth of the sample rests with the top ten. Sequencing used tumor tissue, obtained from a patient who underwent chemoradiotherapy. These receptors all stem from a human donor with HPV-associated anogenital cancer.

This clone is large in the sample. This chain links TRBV4-1 with TRBJ1-1; D remains ambiguous. CDR1 and CDR2 from the germline V gene are MGHRA and YSYEKL. The CDR3 spans 15 residues. V gave up 0 bases and J gave up 1 base, with 9 bases separating them. The CDR3 spells CASSQDDDANTEAFF. CDR3 nucleotides: TGCGCCAGCAGCCAAGACGATGATGCGAACACTGAAGCTTTCTTT.

The rearrangement uses TRBV9 and TRBJ1-2; tentatively, D is TRBD1 (5 bases). This CDR3 is built from 14 residues. Germline loops: CDR1 SGDLS, CDR2 YYNGEE. Trimming left V 1 base short and J 7 bases short, with 14 bases between. The CDR3, as DNA: TGTGCCAGCAGCGTACGGGGCACCTTGGCTGGCTACACCTTC. Translating gives CASSVRGTLAGYTF. Drawing the rest from reference TRBV9 and TRBJ1-2, the complete variable domain is DSGVTQTPKHLITATGQRVTLRCSPRSGDLSVYWYQQSLDQGLQFLIQYYNGEERAKGNILERFSAQQFPDLHSELNLSSLELGDSALYFCASSVRGTLAGYTFGSGTRLTVV.

This sequence joins TRBV7-9 and TRBJ1-2; D is unresolved. Looked up from germline, CDR1 is SEHNR and CDR2 is FQNEAQ (reference sequence). CDR3 length equals 15 residues. Trimming removed 8 bases at V and 3 bases at J, with 19 bases between. CDR3 sequence (DNA): TGTGCCAGCGGCCGTCGCGAGGGATGGGACTATGGCTACACCTTC. Translation: CASGRREGWDYGYTF.

With respect to this clone: Sequence at one end of the junction differs from germline and may be a read error. The chain uses TRBV18 and TRBJ2-5, with D unclear. The germline gives CDR1 KGHSH, CDR2 LQKENI. The CDR3 runs to 12 residues. CDR3 sequence reads: CASSPDHETQYF. The CDR3 DNA reads as TGTGCCAGCTCCCCCGACCACGAGACCCAGTACTTC.

This chain joins TRBV27 and TRBJ1-2, with a tentative D call TRBD1 (5 bases). Germline CDR1 is MNHEY and CDR2 is SMNVEV (reference sequence). The CDR3 is 11 amino acids. Trimming left V 6 bases short and J 10 bases short, with 12 bases between. The CDR3 loop is CASRRGRTYTF. The CDR3 DNA sequence: TGTGCCAGCAGAAGGGGCAGGACCTACACCTTC.

The chain joins TRBV28 to TRBJ2-3; perhaps TRBD1 as D (6 bases). This CDR3 has 15 amino acids. V was cut by 4 bases and J by 2 bases, with 13 bases left in between. CDR1 is MDHEN, CDR2 SYDVKM, per germline. The DNA for the CDR3 is TGTGCCAGCAGTTCCCTAACAGGGTCCACAGATACGCAGTATTTT. This translates into CASSSLTGSTDTQYF.

This rearrangement joins TRBV18 to TRBJ1-2; 8 bases align to TRBD1. Germline loops: CDR1 KGHSH, CDR2 LQKENI. V was clipped by 3 bases and J by 4 bases; unmatched bases: 7. CDR3 length: 15 residues. DNA of the CDR3: TGTGCCAGCTCACCCGCGGACAGGGATACCTATGGCTACACCTTC. Translated: CASSPADRDTYGYTF.

The chain joins TRBV5-1 to TRBJ2-5; tentatively, D is TRBD1 (5 bases). Per the germline V gene, CDR1 is SGHRS and CDR2 is YFSETQ. This CDR3 comprises 14 residues. V lost 5 bases to trimming and J lost 1 base, with 12 bases between them. In DNA, the CDR3 is TGCGCCAGCAGTCTCTCAACAGGCCAAGAGACCCAGTACTTC. As protein: CASSLSTGQETQYF.

V is TRBV9 and J is TRBJ2-3, with a weak D call TRBD1 (5 bases). V lost 0 bases, J lost 5 bases, and 7 bases lay in between. This CDR3 contains 13 residues. Germline V gives CDR1 SGDLS, CDR2 YYNGEE. The CDR3 here is CASSVEGVDTQYF. CDR3 in DNA: TGTGCCAGCAGCGTAGAAGGGGTAGATACGCAGTATTTT.

The chain has TRBV30 and TRBJ2-7, with TRBD2 matching 9 bases. V shed 4 bases and J 3 bases; nucleotides not matched to a gene: 4. The CDR3 covers 13 residues. The germline V gene has CDR1 GTSNPN and CDR2 SVGIG (reference sequence). The CDR3 here is CAWTSGINYEQYF. The CDR3 DNA sequence: TGTGCCTGGACTAGCGGGATCAACTACGAGCAGTACTTC.

This clone was seen only a few times. The rearrangement uses TRBV4-1 and TRBJ1-4; D not resolved. The CDR3 length is 14 residues. Looked up from germline, CDR1 is MGHRA and CDR2 is YSYEKL. V was shortened by 2 bases and J by 8 bases, with 12 bases between the two germline ends. DNA for the CDR3: TGCGCCAGCAGCCAATGGGGAAGAGGAGAAAAACTGTTTTTT. Amino acid sequence: CASSQWGRGEKLFF.

This clone is deemed large. The chain joins TRBV5-1 to TRBJ1-1; D possibly corresponds to TRBD1 (5 bases). Trimming left V 6 bases short and J 3 bases short, with 12 bases between. CDR3 length: 13 residues. CDR1 and CDR2 (germline): SGHRS, YFSETQ. The CDR3 is CASTLWGDTEAFF. In DNA form, the CDR3 reads TGCGCCAGCACCCTGTGGGGGGACACTGAAGCTTTCTTT.

V is TRBV5-1 and J is TRBJ1-2, with a tentative D call TRBD1 (6 bases). Germline V gene lookup returns CDR1 SGHRS and CDR2 YFSETQ. The CDR3 covers 14 residues. V was trimmed by 3 bases and J by 1 base, leaving 10 bases between them. The CDR3 loop is CASSSEQGNYGYTF. CDR3 sequence (DNA): TGCGCCAGCAGCTCAGAACAGGGTAACTATGGCTACACCTTC.

This sequence joins TRBV13 and TRBJ2-7, with 13 bases matching TRBD2. CDR1 PRHDT and CDR2 FYEKMQ come from the germline V gene (reference sequence). CDR3 length equals 15 residues. The J segment lost 4 bases and the V segment lost 3 bases, leaving 3 bases of the junction unmatched. CDR3 coding DNA: TGTGCCAGCAGCTTCCGGACTAGCGGGAGTTACGAGCAGTACTTC. It is translated as CASSFRTSGSYEQYF.

The chain links TRBV9 to TRBJ2-5; no definite D call. Trimming left V 5 bases short and J 1 base short, with 9 bases between. Germline loops: CDR1 SGDLS, CDR2 YYNGEE. The CDR3 totals 13 residues. Here the CDR3 reads CASSPPFQETQYF. In nucleotides, the CDR3 is TGTGCCAGCAGTCCCCCATTCCAAGAGACCCAGTACTTC. Looking up the rest from reference TRBV9 and TRBJ2-5 gives the full variable domain: DSGVTQTPKHLITATGQRVTLRCSPRSGDLSVYWYQQSLDQGLQFLIQYYNGEERAKGNILERFSAQQFPDLHSELNLSSLELGDSALYFCASSPPFQETQYFGPGTRLLVL.

This clone was counted a few times. J is TRBJ2-1 and V is TRBV6-5, with 8 bases aligning to TRBD1. The germline V gene encodes CDR1 MNHEY and CDR2 SVGAGI. V trimming: 6 bases; J trimming: 8 bases; junction bases outside the gene matches: 9. This CDR3 contains 14 residues. CDR3 bases: TGTGCCAGCAGGGACCTGACAGGGGTGGATGAGCAGTTCTTC. Translating it yields CASRDLTGVDEQFF.

This sequence joins TRBV10-3 and TRBJ1-2; TRBD1 matches 9 bases. CDR1 is ENHRY, CDR2 SYGVKD, per germline. The J segment lost 8 bases and the V segment lost 9 bases, leaving 10 bases of the junction unmatched. CDR3 length equals 13 residues. The CDR3 region is CAIYRGPIKGYTF. The DNA for the CDR3 is TGTGCCATTTACAGGGGGCCTATAAAGGGCTACACCTTC.

This clone was seen just once. The chain uses TRBV7-2 and TRBJ2-5; the match to TRBD2 covers 7 bases. V trimming: 1 base; J trimming: 4 bases; junction bases outside the gene matches: 9. The length of the CDR3 is 16 residues. Germline V lookup: CDR1 SGHTA, CDR2 FQGNSA. Written as DNA, the CDR3 is TGTGCCAGCAGCTTAGTTTGGGCGGGAGAGGCAGAGACCCAGTACTTC. Encoded protein: CASSLVWAGEAETQYF.

This clone showed up just a few times. Other nucleotide sequences from this sample produce the same CDR3. The genes are TRBV7-8 and TRBJ2-7; no reliable D call. The CDR3 runs to 14 residues. Germline V gene sequence: CDR1 SGHVS, CDR2 FQNEAQ. V was pared by 2 bases and J by 2 bases, with 10 bases between. In DNA form, the CDR3 reads TGTGCCAGCAGCTTATCGGGTTTCGCCTACGAGCAGTACTTC. It translates to CASSLSGFAYEQYF.

The chain is built from TRBV6-1 and TRBJ1-2; tentative D call: TRBD1 (6 bases). V lost 4 bases and J lost 2, with 20 bases in between. The germline gives CDR1 MNHNS, CDR2 SASEGT. The CDR3 spans 17 residues. CDR3 DNA sequence: TGTGCCAGCAGTGTTGTGTCGGGCCAGGGGACAAACTATGGCTACACCTTC. Encoded protein: CASSVVSGQGTNYGYTF.

The chain employs TRBV19 and TRBJ1-5; D ambiguous. The CDR3 runs 15 residues. Germline CDR1 and CDR2: LNHDA and SQIVND (reference sequence). Trimming removed 5 bases from V and 0 bases from J, with 11 bases in between. CDR3 nucleotides: TGTGCCAGTAGTCCGCCAGGTAATAGCAATCAGCCCCAGCATTTT. It is translated as CASSPPGNSNQPQHF.

The chain links TRBV5-6 to TRBJ2-3; D unclear. Trimming took off 4 bases at V and 0 bases at J, with 9 bases between the two ends. This CDR3 is 14 amino acids long. Germline CDR1 SGHDT, CDR2 YYEEEE. CDR3 sequence reads: CASSLRHSTDTQYF. As DNA, the CDR3 is TGTGCCAGCAGCCTGAGACACAGCACAGATACGCAGTATTTT.

This clone was observed a handful of times. The CDR3 reads CASSYRDAKQFF. The CDR3 DNA reads TGTGCCAGCAGTTACCGGGACGCTAAGCAGTTCTTC. This chain connects TRBV28 to TRBJ2-1; D is tentatively TRBD1 or TRBD2 (5 bases each). Germline CDR1 is MDHEN and CDR2 is SYDVKM. V lost 4 bases, J lost 11 bases, and 12 bases lay in between. The CDR3 has 12 residues.